This T cell receptor beta chain was sequenced for a study of technical replicates of blood from a handful of donors. This CDR3 is built from 13 residues. The V gene lost 5 bases and the J gene lost 2 bases, with 10 bases spanning the gap. In germline, CDR1 is MGHDK, CDR2 SYGVNS. The method was immunoSEQ multiplex PCR; TCRdb's version includes in-frame clones alone and lacks a portion of them. The table lists about 82,000 clones, nearly 96% of them singletons. This TCR came from a human donor in good health. The V call is TRBV25-1, the J call TRBJ2-7; D not resolved. The sequenced sample consisted of T cells isolated from PBMCs. The CDR3 coding sequence is TGTGCCAGCAGTCCCGCCGGTCCCTACGAGCAGTACTTC. Encoded protein: CASSPAGPYEQYF.